The clone carrying this TCR beta chain showed up just a few times. This record comes from a study of blood T cell repertoires in COVID-19. Study overall: Sites in the United States, Italy and Spain provided acute and convalescent COVID-19 samples.

Assay used: immunoSEQ multiplex PCR; TCRdb lists only in-frame clones, some missing. There are around 250,000 clones in the sample; about 83% occur only once, and 10% to 15% lies in the top ten. V dropped 4 bases and J dropped 8; count of bases not matched to a gene: 12. The CDR3 is 16 amino acids. Germline values: CDR1 LNHDA, CDR2 SQIVND (reference sequence). The source is a man older than 75 with acute or convalescent COVID-19. V usage is TRBV19 and J usage is TRBJ1-4; 8 bases agree with TRBD1. Sequences were obtained from peripheral blood. The DNA for the CDR3 is TGTGCCAGTAGTACGGTAGCCGCAGGGGGCAAAGAAAAACTGTTTTTT. Amino acids: CASSTVAAGGKEKLFF.